Listed here are 19 T cell receptor beta chains from one sample, sequenced in a study of blood T cells in healthy people across ages. The second PCR ran about 6 to 11 cycles with a sample-barcoded 5' primer and J-beta primers. TCRdb fed the 5' RACE reads into MiXCR, producing one record per CDR3 protein. The sample includes approximately 800,000 distinct CDR3 sequences, approximately 25% of them seen just once. In addition, the sample was reused for a study of T cells of mothers and their children.

Specimen: blood. Receptors originate from a boy younger than 18 in good health.

The table lists this clonotype with many counts. The genes are TRBV6-2 or TRBV6-3 and TRBJ2-1, with D possibly TRBD1 on 6 matching bases. The germline CDR1 and CDR2 sequences are MNHEY and SVGEGT. The V gene lost 4 bases and the J gene lost 7 bases, with 14 bases spanning the gap. The CDR3 runs 14 residues. The CDR3, as DNA: TGTGCCAGCAGTTTCCCAGGGGCAGGGAATGAGCAGTTCTTC. It encodes CASSFPGAGNEQFF.

This clonotype was counted only a few times. J is TRBJ2-2 and V is TRBV29-1; D gene unclear. Per the germline V gene, CDR1 is SQVTM and CDR2 is ANQGSEA. The CDR3 contains 14 residues. Between the trimmed V and J ends, which lost 5 bases and 7 bases, there was a span of 17 bases. The CDR3 coding sequence is TGCAGCGTTTGGCAGTCTTCCAGTGGCGGGGAGCTGTTTTTT. It translates to CSVWQSSSGGELFF.

The chain is built from TRBV4-3 and TRBJ2-7; a possible D gene is TRBD2 (7 bases). Trimming took off 3 bases at V and 6 bases at J, with 18 bases between the two ends. Germline lookup yields CDR1 LGHNA and CDR2 YSLEER. This CDR3 region has 15 residues. CDR3 DNA sequence: TGCGCCAGCAGCCATGGGAGGGGCACAGGGAGCGAGCAGTACTTC. This translates into CASSHGRGTGSEQYF.

In its sample, this clonotype was seen once. The V gene is TRBV28, the J gene TRBJ2-3; no firm D call. Trimming left V 6 bases short and J 5 bases short, with 6 bases between. This CDR3 contains 11 residues. Germline loops: CDR1 MDHEN, CDR2 SYDVKM. CDR3 residues: CASRQLDTQYF. For the CDR3, the DNA is TGTGCCAGCAGACAGCTAGATACGCAGTATTTT. Supplemented by reference TRBV28 and TRBJ2-3, the full variable domain reads DVKVTQSSRYLVKRTGEKVFLECVQDMDHENMFWYRQDPGLGLRLIYFSYDVKMKEKGDIPEGYSVSREKKERFSLILESASTNQTSMYLCASRQLDTQYFGPGTRLTVL.

This clonotype was detected a few times. The J gene is TRBJ1-1, the V gene TRBV4-3; no reliable D call. The CDR3 loop spans 17 amino acids. Trimming stripped 0 bases from V and 2 bases from J, with 16 bases between. Germline V gene data show CDR1 as LGHNA and CDR2 as YSLEER. CDR3 in DNA: TGCGCCAGCAGCCAAGACTCGGTACGGGAGTTAAACACTGAAGCTTTCTTT. Translation: CASSQDSVRELNTEAFF.

The chain recombines TRBV4-3 with TRBJ2-1; D is unclear. The J call is uncertain, as TRBJ2-7 better fits the DNA end. Germline-derived CDR1 and CDR2 are LGHNA and YSLEER. The CDR3 sequence is 15 residues long. CDR3 coding DNA: TGCGCCAGCAGCCAAGATTGGGCACCCGACTACGAGCAGTACTTC. Amino acids: CASSQDWAPDYEQYF.

The sample holds a few counts of this clonotype. The gene calls are TRBV3-1 and TRBJ2-5; D is undetermined. V was trimmed by 0 bases and J by 9 bases, leaving 5 bases between them. The germline V gene encodes CDR1 LGHDT and CDR2 YNNKEL (reference sequence). This CDR3 is 11 amino acids long. CDR3 sequence: CASSQDQSQYF. The CDR3 DNA reads as TGTGCCAGCAGCCAAGATCAATCCCAGTACTTC.

The chain has TRBV11-1 and TRBJ2-6; 7 positions match TRBD1. The CDR3 spans 21 residues. V lost 5 bases and J lost 0; bases outside the gene matches: 19. Germline CDR1 and CDR2: SGHAT and FQDESV (reference sequence). The DNA for the CDR3 is TGTGCCAGCAGCGTTTCGGCAACCGGGACAGTTTCCTACTCTGGGGCCAACGTCCTGACTTTC. It codes for CASSVSATGTVSYSGANVLTF. The full variable domain, in which reference TRBV11-1 and TRBJ2-6 provide the parts outside the CDR3, is EAEVAQSPRYKITEKSQAVAFWCDPISGHATLYWYRQILGQGPELLVQFQDESVVDDSQLPKDRFSAERLKGVDSTLKIQPAELGDSAMYLCASSVSATGTVSYSGANVLTFGAGSRLTVL.

A few counts support this clonotype. The genes are TRBV9 and TRBJ2-7, with 9 bases that match TRBD2. The germline V gene has CDR1 SGDLS and CDR2 YYNGEE. This CDR3 is built from 15 residues. The junction had 7 bases not matched to a gene; V was cut back by 0 bases and J by 6 bases. In nucleotides, the CDR3 is TGTGCCAGCAGCGTAGAGGCTAGCGGGGCTTTCGAGCAGTACTTC. Its protein product is CASSVEASGAFEQYF.

The chain uses TRBV9 and TRBJ2-2; 7 positions agree with TRBD1. Germline V gene lookup returns CDR1 SGDLS and CDR2 YYNGEE. V was clipped by 3 bases and J by 6 bases; unmatched bases: 5. The CDR3 runs to 14 residues. The CDR3, as DNA: TGTGCCAGCAGCGGGTCCAGGGGGTCCGGGGAGCTGTTTTTT. Residues: CASSGSRGSGELFF.

This clonotype was picked up a small number of times. The chain carries TRBV12-3 or TRBV12-4 and TRBJ2-6, with D possibly matching TRBD1 (6 bases). V gave up 9 bases and J gave up 4 bases, with 16 bases separating them. CDR3 size: 15 residues. The CDR3 loop reads CASSPAGAGANVLTF. The CDR3 DNA sequence: TGTGCCAGTAGTCCTGCAGGGGCCGGGGCCAACGTCCTGACTTTC.

In this sample, this clonotype turned up a few times. This chain connects TRBV7-2 to TRBJ1-2, with D uncertain. The CDR3 length is 14 residues. The germline V gene has CDR1 SGHTA and CDR2 FQGNSA. V lost 7 bases to trimming and J lost 4 bases, with 16 bases between them. CDR3 DNA sequence: TGTGCCAGCACTCTAGCCCCAGATTTCTATGGCTACACCTTC. This sequence encodes CASTLAPDFYGYTF. The complete variable domain, with remaining parts taken from reference TRBV7-2 and TRBJ1-2, reads GAGVSQSPSNKVTEKGKDVELRCDPISGHTALYWYRQSLGQGLEFLIYFQGNSAPDKSGLPSDRFSAERTGGSVSTLTIQRTQQEDSAVYLCASTLAPDFYGYTFGSGTRLTVV.

The J gene is TRBJ2-5, the V gene TRBV4-2; D possibly corresponds to TRBD2 (6 bases). The V end lost 0 bases, the J end lost 2 bases, and 13 bases lay between the germline ends. Germline V CDR1 and CDR2: LGHNA, YNFKEQ. This CDR3 has 16 residues. The CDR3 bases are TGTGCCAGCAGCCAAGATGGGGGGTCGGCACAAGAGACCCAGTACTTC. Translated, it gives CASSQDGGSAQETQYF.

The chain carries TRBV3-1 and TRBJ1-2; 7 nucleotides align to TRBD1. CDR1 and CDR2 from the germline V gene are LGHDT and YNNKEL (reference sequence). The V and J ends lost 4 bases and 8 bases, in that order; junction bases with no gene match: 10. There are 14 residues in the CDR3. CDR3 in DNA: TGTGCCAGCAGCCCAAGGGGAAGGGGGCTCGGCTACACCTTC. The encoded protein is CASSPRGRGLGYTF.

This clonotype was seen a few times. The V and J genes are TRBV18 and TRBJ1-4; no clear D gene. CDR1 KGHSH and CDR2 LQKENI come from the germline V gene. CDR3 length: 15 residues. The V end was cut by 3 bases, the J end by 3 bases, with 11 bases between. CDR3: CASSPGKAANEKLFF. The CDR3 DNA sequence: TGTGCCAGCTCACCGGGCAAGGCGGCTAATGAAAAACTGTTTTTT.

The rearrangement joins TRBV4-3 to TRBJ2-1, with 9 bases matching TRBD2. V was clipped by 0 bases and J by 5 bases; unmatched bases: 5. Germline V gene data show CDR1 as LGHNA and CDR2 as YSLEER. The CDR3 extends over 16 amino acids. CDR3 sequence: CASSQEGLAGHNEQFF. In DNA form, the CDR3 reads TGCGCCAGCAGCCAAGAAGGGCTAGCGGGACACAATGAGCAGTTCTTC.

The chain has TRBV6-2 or TRBV6-3 and TRBJ2-2, with a possible D match to TRBD1 (5 bases). The CDR3 covers 15 residues. V was pared by 5 bases and J by 1 base, with 11 bases between. Germline values: CDR1 MNHEY, CDR2 SVGEGT. This CDR3 reads CASSKTAKNTGELFF. As DNA, the CDR3 is TGTGCCAGCAGTAAGACAGCAAAGAACACCGGGGAGCTGTTTTTT.

This clonotype showed up just a few times. The rearrangement joins TRBV24-1 to TRBJ2-3, with D possibly TRBD2 on 5 matching bases. Looked up from germline, CDR1 is KGHDR and CDR2 is SFDVKD. The CDR3 has 16 amino acids. Between the trimmed V and J ends, which lost 0 bases and 2 bases, there was a span of 11 bases. The CDR3 protein is CATSDLGAETTDTQYF. The CDR3 coding sequence is TGTGCCACCAGTGATTTGGGAGCGGAGACCACAGATACGCAGTATTTT.

The chain recombines TRBV4-3 with TRBJ2-5; D possibly corresponds to TRBD2 (5 bases). The DNA end is more similar to TRBJ2-1, so the J call may be wrong. Germline V CDR1 and CDR2: LGHNA, YSLEER. The CDR3 is 16 residues long. The chain's CDR3 is CASSQVPADYYNEQFF. The CDR3 region has the DNA TGCGCCAGCAGCCAAGTCCCGGCAGACTACTACAATGAGCAGTTCTTC.